This entry concerns a single T cell receptor (beta chain). Its antigen is unidentified. Germline V gene lookup returns CDR1 DFQATT and CDR2 SNEGSKA (reference sequence). V gave up 0 bases and J gave up 3 bases, with 30 bases separating them. The CDR3 is 21 amino acids. The data stem from a study of T cells in Graves' hyperthyroidism and ophthalmopathy. Uncontrolled infections, other autoimmune diseases, pregnancy or lactation led to exclusion of patients. Thyroid ultrasound, orbital computed tomography, clinical symptoms, and serum thyroxine and TRAb underpinned diagnoses. Study-wide results and limits: Most thyroid clonotypes with frequency above 0.001 were detected in blood. Model-based prediction identified ophthalmopathy a median 6.5 months prior to its onset.

Using RNA transcripts as the source, TCR beta CDR3 regions were amplified. A set of HTBI primers served as the primers for a first-round RT-PCR of the TCR CDR3. TCRdb reanalysed the multiplex PCR reads using MiXCR and keeps one entry per CDR3 protein. The sample has 600,000 to 850,000 distinct CDR3 sequences, 18% seen once. This TCR derives from a woman in her forties or fifties with Graves' hyperthyroidism that later progressed to Graves' ophthalmopathy. Specimen: blood. V and J are TRBV20-1 and TRBJ2-1; possible D gene TRBD1, 6 bases. CDR3 amino acids: CSARDHWAETGSISFYNEQFF. As DNA, the CDR3 is TGCAGTGCTAGAGATCATTGGGCTGAGACAGGCTCTATCAGCTTCTACAATGAGCAGTTCTTC.